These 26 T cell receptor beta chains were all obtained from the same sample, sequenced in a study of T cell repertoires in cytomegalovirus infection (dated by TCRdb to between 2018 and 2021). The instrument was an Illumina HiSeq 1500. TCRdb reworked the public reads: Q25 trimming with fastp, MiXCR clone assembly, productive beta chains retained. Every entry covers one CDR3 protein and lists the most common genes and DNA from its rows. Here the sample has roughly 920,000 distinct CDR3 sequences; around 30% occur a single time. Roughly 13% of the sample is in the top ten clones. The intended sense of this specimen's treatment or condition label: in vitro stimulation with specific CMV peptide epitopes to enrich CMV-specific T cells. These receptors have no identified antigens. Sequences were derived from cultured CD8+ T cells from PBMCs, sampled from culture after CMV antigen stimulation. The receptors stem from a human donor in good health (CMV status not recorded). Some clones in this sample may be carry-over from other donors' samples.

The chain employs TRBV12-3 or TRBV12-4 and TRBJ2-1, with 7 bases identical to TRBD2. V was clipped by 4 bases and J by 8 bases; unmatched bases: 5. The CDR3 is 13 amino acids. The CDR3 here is CASSSSGADEQFF. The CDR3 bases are TGTGCCAGCAGTTCAAGCGGGGCGGATGAGCAGTTCTTC.

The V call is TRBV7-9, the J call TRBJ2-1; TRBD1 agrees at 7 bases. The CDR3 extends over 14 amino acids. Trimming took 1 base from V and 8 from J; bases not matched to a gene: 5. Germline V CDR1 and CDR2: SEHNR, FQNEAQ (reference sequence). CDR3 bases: TGTGCCAGCAGCTTAGAACAGGGGCAGGATGAGCAGTTCTTC. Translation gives CASSLEQGQDEQFF.

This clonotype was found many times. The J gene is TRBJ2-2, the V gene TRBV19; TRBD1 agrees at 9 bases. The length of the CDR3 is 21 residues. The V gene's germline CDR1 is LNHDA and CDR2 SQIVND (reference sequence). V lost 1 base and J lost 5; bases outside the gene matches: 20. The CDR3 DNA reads TGTGCCAGTAGTATAGTAGTGCTGGACAGGGGTGGTCTCCTCAGAACCGGGGAGCTGTTTTTT. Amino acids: CASSIVVLDRGGLLRTGELFF.

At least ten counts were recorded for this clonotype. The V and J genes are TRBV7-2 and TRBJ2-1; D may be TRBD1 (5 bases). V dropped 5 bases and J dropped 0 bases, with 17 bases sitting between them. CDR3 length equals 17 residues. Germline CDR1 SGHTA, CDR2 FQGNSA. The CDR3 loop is CASSARHRFSSYNEQFF. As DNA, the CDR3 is TGTGCCAGCAGCGCCCGTCACAGGTTCAGCTCCTACAATGAGCAGTTCTTC.

The CDR3 is CASSYTQGRSEQFF. CDR3 DNA sequence: TGTGCCAGCAGTTACACCCAGGGACGTTCGGAGCAGTTCTTC. The chain links TRBV6-6 to TRBJ2-1, with D tentatively TRBD1 or TRBD2 (5 bases each). The germline gives CDR1 MNHNY, CDR2 SVGAGI (reference sequence). This CDR3 is built from 14 residues. V shed 2 bases and J shed 10 bases, with 15 bases lying between them.

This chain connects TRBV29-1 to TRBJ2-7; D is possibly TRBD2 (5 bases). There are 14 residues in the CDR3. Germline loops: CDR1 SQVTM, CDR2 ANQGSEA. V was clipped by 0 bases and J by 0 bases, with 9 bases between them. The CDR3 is CSVEEPGSSYEQYF. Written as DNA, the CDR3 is TGCAGCGTTGAAGAGCCGGGATCCTCCTACGAGCAGTACTTC.

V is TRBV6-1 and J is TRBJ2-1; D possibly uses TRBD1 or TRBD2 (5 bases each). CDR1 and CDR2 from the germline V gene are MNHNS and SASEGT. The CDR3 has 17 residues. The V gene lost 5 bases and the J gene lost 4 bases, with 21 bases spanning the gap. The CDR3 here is CASSQTRHGAAYNEQFF. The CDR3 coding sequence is TGTGCCAGCAGTCAGACACGCCACGGGGCGGCATACAATGAGCAGTTCTTC.

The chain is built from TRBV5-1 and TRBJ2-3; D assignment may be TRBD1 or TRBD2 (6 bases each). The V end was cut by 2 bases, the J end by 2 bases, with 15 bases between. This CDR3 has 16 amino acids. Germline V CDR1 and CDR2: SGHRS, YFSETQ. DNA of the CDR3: TGCGCCAGCAGCTTAAGCTTCGGGGGACACACAGATACGCAGTATTTT. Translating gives CASSLSFGGHTDTQYF.

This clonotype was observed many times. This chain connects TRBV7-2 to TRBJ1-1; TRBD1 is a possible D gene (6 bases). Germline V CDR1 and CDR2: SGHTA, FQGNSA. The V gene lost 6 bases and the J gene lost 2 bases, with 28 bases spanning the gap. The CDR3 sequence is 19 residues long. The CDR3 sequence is CASRSLTQGPFPGNTEAFF. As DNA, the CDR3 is TGTGCCAGCAGGTCCCTCACACAGGGTCCGTTTCCTGGAAACACTGAAGCTTTCTTT.

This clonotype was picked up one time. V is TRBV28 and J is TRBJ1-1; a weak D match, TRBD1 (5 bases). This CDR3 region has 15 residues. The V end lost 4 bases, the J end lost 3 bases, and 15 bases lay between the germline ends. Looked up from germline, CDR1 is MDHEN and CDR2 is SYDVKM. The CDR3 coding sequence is TGTGCCAGCAGTTCCGTGGGGGAAGGGGACACTGAAGCTTTCTTT. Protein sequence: CASSSVGEGDTEAFF.

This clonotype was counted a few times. In DNA form, the CDR3 reads TGTGCCAGCAGTTTATCCTGGGGGGACAGGGCCTTTGGCTACACCTTC. Translated, it gives CASSLSWGDRAFGYTF. The chain combines TRBV27 with TRBJ1-2; 9 nucleotides agree with TRBD1. Germline V gene sequence: CDR1 MNHEY, CDR2 SMNVEV (reference sequence). The CDR3 length is 16 residues. V gave up 0 bases and J gave up 7 bases; unmatched junction bases: 9.

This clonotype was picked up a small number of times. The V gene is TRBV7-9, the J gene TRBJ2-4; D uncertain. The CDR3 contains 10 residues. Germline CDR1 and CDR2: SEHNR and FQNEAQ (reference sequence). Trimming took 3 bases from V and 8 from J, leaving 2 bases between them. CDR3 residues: CASSFDIQYF. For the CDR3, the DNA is TGTGCCAGCAGCTTTGACATTCAGTACTTC.

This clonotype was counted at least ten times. CDR3 nucleotides: TGTGCCAGCAGTGAGTCAGAGGCTATGGGGCAGTATTTT. Amino acids: CASSESEAMGQYF. The genes are TRBV6-1 and TRBJ2-3; no firm D call. The V end was cut by 3 bases, the J end by 11 bases, with 15 bases between. The germline V gene encodes CDR1 MNHNS and CDR2 SASEGT. The CDR3 spans 13 residues.

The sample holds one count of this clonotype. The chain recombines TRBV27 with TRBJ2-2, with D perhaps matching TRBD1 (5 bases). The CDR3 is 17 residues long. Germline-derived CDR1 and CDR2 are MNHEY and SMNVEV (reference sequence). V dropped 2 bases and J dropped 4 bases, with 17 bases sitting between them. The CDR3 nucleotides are TGTGCCAGCAGTTTAAGATACCTCAGGGCCTCCACCGGGGAGCTGTTTTTT. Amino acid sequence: CASSLRYLRASTGELFF.

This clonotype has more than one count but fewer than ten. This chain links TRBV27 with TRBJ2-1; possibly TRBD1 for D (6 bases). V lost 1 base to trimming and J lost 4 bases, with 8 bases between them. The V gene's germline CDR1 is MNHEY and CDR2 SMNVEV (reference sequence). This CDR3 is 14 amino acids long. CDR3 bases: TGTGCCAGCAGTTTATGGACAGAGTACAATGAGCAGTTCTTC. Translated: CASSLWTEYNEQFF.

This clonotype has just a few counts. CDR3 sequence reads: CASSRASWTFGYTF. CDR3 sequence (DNA): TGTGCCAGCAGTCGCGCCAGTTGGACCTTCGGCTACACCTTC. This chain links TRBV6-2 or TRBV6-3 with TRBJ1-2; no clear D. Trimming cost V 5 bases and J 8 bases, with 18 bases left between them. CDR1 is MNHEY, CDR2 SVGEGT, per germline. The CDR3 runs 14 residues.

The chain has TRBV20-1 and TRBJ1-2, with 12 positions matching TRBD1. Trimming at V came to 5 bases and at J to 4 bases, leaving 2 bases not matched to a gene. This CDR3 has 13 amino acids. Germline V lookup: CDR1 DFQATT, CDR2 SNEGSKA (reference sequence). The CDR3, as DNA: TGCAGTGCTGGGGACAGGGGGCTCTATGGCTACACCTTC. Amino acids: CSAGDRGLYGYTF.

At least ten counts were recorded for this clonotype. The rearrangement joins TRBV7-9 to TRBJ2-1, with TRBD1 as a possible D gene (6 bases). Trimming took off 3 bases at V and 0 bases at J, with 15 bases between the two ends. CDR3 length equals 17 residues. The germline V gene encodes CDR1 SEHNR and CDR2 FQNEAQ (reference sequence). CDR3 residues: CASSFQDRSSSYNEQFF. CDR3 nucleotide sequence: TGTGCCAGCAGCTTTCAAGACAGGTCGAGCTCCTACAATGAGCAGTTCTTC. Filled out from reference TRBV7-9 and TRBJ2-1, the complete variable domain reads DTGVSQNPRHKITKRGQNVTFRCDPISEHNRLYWYRQTLGQGPEFLTYFQNEAQLEKSRLLSDRFSAERPKGSFSTLEIQRTEQGDSAMYLCASSFQDRSSSYNEQFFGPGTRLTVL.

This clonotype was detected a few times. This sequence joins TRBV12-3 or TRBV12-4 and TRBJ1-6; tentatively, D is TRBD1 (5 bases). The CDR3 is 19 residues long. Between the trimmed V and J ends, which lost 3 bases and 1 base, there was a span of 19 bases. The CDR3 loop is CASSFRLGDGNSYNSPLHF. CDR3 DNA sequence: TGTGCCAGCAGTTTTCGGCTTGGGGACGGGAATTCCTATAATTCACCCCTCCACTTT.

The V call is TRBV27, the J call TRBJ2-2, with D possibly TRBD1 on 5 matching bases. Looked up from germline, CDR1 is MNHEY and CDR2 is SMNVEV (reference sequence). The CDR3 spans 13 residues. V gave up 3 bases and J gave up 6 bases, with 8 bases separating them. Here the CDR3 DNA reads TGTGCCAGCAGTTTTTCAGGGTCCGGGGAGCTGTTTTTT. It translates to CASSFSGSGELFF.

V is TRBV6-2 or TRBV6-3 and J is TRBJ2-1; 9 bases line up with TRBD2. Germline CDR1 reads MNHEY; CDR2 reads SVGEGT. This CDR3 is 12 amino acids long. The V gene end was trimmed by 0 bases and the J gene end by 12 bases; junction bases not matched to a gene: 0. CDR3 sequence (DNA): TGTGCCAGCAGTTACTCTAGCGGGGGGCAGTTCTTC. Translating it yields CASSYSSGGQFF.

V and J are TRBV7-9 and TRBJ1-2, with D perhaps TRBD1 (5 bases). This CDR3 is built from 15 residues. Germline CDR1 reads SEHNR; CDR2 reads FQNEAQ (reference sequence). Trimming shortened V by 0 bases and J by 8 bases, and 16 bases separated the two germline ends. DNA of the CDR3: TGTGCCAGCAGCTTAGCTCCGGGACCTCTCTTAGGCTACACCTTC. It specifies CASSLAPGPLLGYTF.

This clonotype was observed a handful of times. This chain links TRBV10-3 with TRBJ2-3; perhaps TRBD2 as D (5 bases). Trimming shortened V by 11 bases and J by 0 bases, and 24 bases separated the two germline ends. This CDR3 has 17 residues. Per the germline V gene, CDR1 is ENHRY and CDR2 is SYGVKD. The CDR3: CAARSASSRSSTDTQYF. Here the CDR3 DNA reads TGTGCCGCACGTTCTGCTAGCTCCCGTTCTAGCACAGATACGCAGTATTTT.

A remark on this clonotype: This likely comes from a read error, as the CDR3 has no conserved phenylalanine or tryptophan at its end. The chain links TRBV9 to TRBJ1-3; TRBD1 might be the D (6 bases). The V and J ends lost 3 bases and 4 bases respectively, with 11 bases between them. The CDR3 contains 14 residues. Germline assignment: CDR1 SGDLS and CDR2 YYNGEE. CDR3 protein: CASSDRVGGNTIYY. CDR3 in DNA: TGTGCCAGCAGCGACAGGGTGGGCGGAAACACCATATATTAT.

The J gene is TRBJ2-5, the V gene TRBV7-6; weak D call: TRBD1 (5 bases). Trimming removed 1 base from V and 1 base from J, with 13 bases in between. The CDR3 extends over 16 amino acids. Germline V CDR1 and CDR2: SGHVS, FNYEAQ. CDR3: CASSLEAGIAQETQYF. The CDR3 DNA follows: TGTGCCAGCAGCTTAGAGGCAGGGATTGCCCAAGAGACCCAGTACTTC.

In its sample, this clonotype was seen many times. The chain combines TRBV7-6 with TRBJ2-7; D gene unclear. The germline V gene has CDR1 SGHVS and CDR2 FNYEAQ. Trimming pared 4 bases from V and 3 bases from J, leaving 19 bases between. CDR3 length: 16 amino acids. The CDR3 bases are TGTGCCAGCAGCTCCACAGACACCCTAGTGGGCTACGAGCAGTACTTC. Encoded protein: CASSSTDTLVGYEQYF.